Sequencing of this TCR beta chain was carried out in a study of identical twins listed by TCRdb under 2016. Broadly, across the study: The study deep-sequenced TCR alpha and beta repertoires from monozygotic twins, unrelated adults of various ages and cord blood to test whether fetal clonotypes persist. To rule out contamination, the twin experiments were replicated at different times with different library preparation protocols. Broad study findings and their caveats: Conclusions relied on cross-sectional statistical analysis, since the same donors could not be followed over many years. Zero-insertion analyses could be partly confounded by invariant T cells such as MAIT and iNKT, though diverse VJ usage argued against such confounding for most clonotypes. In monozygotic twins, recombination models systematically underestimated out-of-frame TCR alpha sharing, but the models matched the sharing seen between unrelated individuals. The excess sharing between twins in beta out-of-frame sequences was weaker because fewer shared sequences reduced the signal-to-noise ratio. Fewer insertions were carried by abundant cord blood beta clonotypes; a weaker similar trend was observed in young adult naive repertoires, while no such trend was observed in memory repertoires. Out-of-frame TCR alpha sequences shared between twins showed an excess of low generation-probability sequences compared with coincidental sharing between unrelated individuals.

From the cysteine up to the phenylalanine, the CDR3 has a length of 12 residues. The read is trimmed to its CDR3 DNA, 36 bases read in frame from base 1. Relative to germline, V is missing 6 bases and J is missing 8 bases, with 8 bases of the junction outside any gene match. CDR1 is given as DFQATT and CDR2 as SNEGSKA, both from the germline V gene (reference sequence). Only healthy Caucasian donors were included. The twin cohort comprised three pairs of female monozygotic twins, all aged roughly 18 to 29 years. Peripheral blood mononuclear cells were used as the source from which RNA for TCR libraries was isolated. Only a few counts were recorded for this clonotype. Which antigen it targets is not known. No qualities accompany the bases; no much larger clone lies one base away. The library was made by 5' RACE. The instrument was an Illumina HiSeq 2000. Template switching added a universal primer binding site, and the final cDNA carried a unique molecular identifier that allowed TCR cDNA molecules to be counted accurately. Specific primers in the conserved constant-segment region were used to synthesize first-strand cDNA for TCR alpha and beta chains. To control for contamination, every cDNA library was double barcoded, receiving both a SMART-Mk sample barcode and Illumina barcodes. TruSeq adapter sequences and Illumina sample barcodes were added in two successive PCR steps. The TCR alpha and beta cDNA libraries were sequenced on the Illumina HiSeq platform using custom primers. In the original analysis: Raw reads were processed with MiGEC to extract unique molecular identifiers, and MiXCR was used to determine CDR3 positions. For each individual, recombination models were inferred using an EM algorithm with the repgenHMM and IGoR tools. The tcR package in R was used for shared clonotype analysis, with sharing normalized by the product of cloneset sizes. To study raw recombination without the effects of thymic and clonal selection, out-of-frame nonproductive sequences were analyzed. TCRdb's own reprocessing of the public reads used fastp at Q25 and MiXCR and kept productive beta chains. Entries that share a CDR3 protein sequence are merged under the most common genes and DNA. For this entry, the V and J calls and clone size follow TCRdb and not the study's own pipeline. Within this sample are 650,000 to 800,000 distinct CDR3 sequences, with 8.5% to 9% of them counted one time only. 0.85% to 1% of the sample goes to the ten largest clones.

This sample also appeared in a second study, on yellow fever vaccine responses in identical twins. In that second paper, the authors write: According to the authors, in identical twins the way T cells responded to vaccination appeared partly convergent and partly personalized. The study precisely tracked vaccine-responding T cell clones in identical twins.

The TCR comes from a woman in her late teens or twenties in good health. Sequenced sample: PBMCs. This chain joins TRBV20-1 to TRBJ1-2, and TRBD1 matches 8 of the central bases. The sequenced DNA is TGCAGTGCCTCGACAGGGGAGGGGGGCTACACCTTC. Translation gives CSASTGEGGYTF.